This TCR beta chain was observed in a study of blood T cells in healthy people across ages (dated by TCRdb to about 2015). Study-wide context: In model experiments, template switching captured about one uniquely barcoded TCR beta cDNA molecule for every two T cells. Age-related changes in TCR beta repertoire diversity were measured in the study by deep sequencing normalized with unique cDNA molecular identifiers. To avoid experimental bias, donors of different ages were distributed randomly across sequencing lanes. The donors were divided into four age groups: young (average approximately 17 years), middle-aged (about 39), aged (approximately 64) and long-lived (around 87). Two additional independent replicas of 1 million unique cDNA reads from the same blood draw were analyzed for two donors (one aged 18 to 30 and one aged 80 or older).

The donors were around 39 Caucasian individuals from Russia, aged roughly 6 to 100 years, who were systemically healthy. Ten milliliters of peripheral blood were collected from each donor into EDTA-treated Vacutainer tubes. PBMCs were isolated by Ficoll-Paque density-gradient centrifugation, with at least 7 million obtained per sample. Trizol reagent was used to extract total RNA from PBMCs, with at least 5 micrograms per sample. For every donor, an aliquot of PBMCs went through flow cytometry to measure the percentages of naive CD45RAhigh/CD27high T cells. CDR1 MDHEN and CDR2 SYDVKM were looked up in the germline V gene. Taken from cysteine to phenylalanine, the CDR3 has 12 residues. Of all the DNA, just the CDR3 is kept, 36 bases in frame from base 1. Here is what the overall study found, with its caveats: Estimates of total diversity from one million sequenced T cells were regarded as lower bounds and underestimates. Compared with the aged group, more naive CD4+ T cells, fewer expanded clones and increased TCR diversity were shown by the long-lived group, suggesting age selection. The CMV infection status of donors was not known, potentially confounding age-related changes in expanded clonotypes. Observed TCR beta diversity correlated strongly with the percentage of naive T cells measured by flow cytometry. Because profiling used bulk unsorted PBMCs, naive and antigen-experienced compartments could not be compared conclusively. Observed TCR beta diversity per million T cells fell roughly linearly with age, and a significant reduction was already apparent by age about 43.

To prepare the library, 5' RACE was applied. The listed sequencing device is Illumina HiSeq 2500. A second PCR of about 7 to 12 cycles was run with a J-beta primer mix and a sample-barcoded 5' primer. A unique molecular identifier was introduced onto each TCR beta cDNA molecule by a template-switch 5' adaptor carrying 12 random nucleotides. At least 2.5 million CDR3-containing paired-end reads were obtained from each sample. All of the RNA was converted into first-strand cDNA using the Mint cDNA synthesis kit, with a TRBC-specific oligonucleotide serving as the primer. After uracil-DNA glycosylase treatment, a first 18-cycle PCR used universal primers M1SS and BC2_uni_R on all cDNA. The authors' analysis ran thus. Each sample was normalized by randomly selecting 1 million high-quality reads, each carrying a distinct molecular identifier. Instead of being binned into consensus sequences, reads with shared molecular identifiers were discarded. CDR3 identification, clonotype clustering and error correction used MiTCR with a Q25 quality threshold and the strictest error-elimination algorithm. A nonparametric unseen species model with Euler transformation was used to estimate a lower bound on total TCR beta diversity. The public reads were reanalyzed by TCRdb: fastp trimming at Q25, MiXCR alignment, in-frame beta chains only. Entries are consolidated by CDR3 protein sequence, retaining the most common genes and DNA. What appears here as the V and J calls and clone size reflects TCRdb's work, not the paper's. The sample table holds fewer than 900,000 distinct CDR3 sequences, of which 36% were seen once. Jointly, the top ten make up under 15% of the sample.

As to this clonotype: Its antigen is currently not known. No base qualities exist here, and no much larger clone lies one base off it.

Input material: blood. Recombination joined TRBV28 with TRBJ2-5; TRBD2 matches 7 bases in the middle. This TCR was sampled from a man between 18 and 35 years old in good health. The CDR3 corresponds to CRLAVLYNEQYF. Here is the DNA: TGTCGTCTAGCGGTCCTATACAATGAGCAGTACTTC.